This T cell receptor (beta chain) appears in the sequencing data of a study of cytomegalovirus exposure and HLA in healthy donors. Overall study: T cells numbering 150 million to 200 million yielded some 120 million unique TCR beta sequences in an earlier analysis. Broader study findings: The authors later found TCR association rates varying by HLA locus, with DRB1 most and HLA-C fewest. In vitro, a few CMV-associated chains proved specific for CMV antigens.

Germline V gives CDR1 SGHTS, CDR2 YDEGEE. There are 13 residues in the CDR3. The PCR used 60 Vbeta and 13 Jbeta primers. The assay was immunoSEQ multiplex PCR, and TCRdb's table has in-frame clones only and misses some. The top ten hold around 2.3% of the sample, which has roughly 280,000 clones, approximately 70% seen once. A note on this clone: What it recognizes is unknown.

J is TRBJ2-5 and V is TRBV5-8; TRBD2 might be the D (5 bases). The J call may be mistaken, given a closer DNA end match to TRBJ2-7. Sequences were obtained from PBMCs. The clonotype was recovered from a female donor in good health and CMV-seronegative. CDR3 nucleotides: TGTGCCAGCAGCTTCAATTCGGGGTACGAGCAGTACTTC. Amino acids: CASSFNSGYEQYF.